Listed below are T cell receptor beta chains from one sample, sequenced in a study of beta chain features in type 1 diabetes. Measured with immunoSEQ multiplex PCR; TCRdb has only the in-frame clones, and not every one. Seen here are 600,000 to 750,000 clones, around 12% observed once, and the top ten hold roughly 0.11%. Specimen: naive CD4+ T cells from blood. Receptor source: a man aged 25 to 40 with type 1 diabetes. Both conserved end residues are trimmed from each CDR3.

j_call v_call cdr3_aa
TRBJ2-7 TRBV6-5 ASSSPLGLSGYEQY
TRBJ2-5 TRBV2 ASSGLAGGRETQY
TRBJ1-1 TRBV7-9 ASSPPSNRAYEAF
TRBJ1-2 TRBV6-5 AISGGGVYGYT
TRBJ2-3 TRBV5-1 ASSSDRSNTDTQY
TRBJ1-5 TRBV5-1 ASSLGNGDQPQH
TRBJ1-1 TRBV25-1 ASTPGGQGITEAF
TRBJ2-7 TRBV7-9 ASSLYEGQGKYEQY
TRBJ2-4 TRBV4-1 ASSQPTGSKNIQY
TRBJ2-3 TRBV7-2 ASSPGLAGRADTQY